Sequencing of this TCR beta chain was carried out in a study of Ad26.COV2.S vaccination and SARS-CoV-2 variants. Notes on the study in general: It is possible that the TCR breadth and depth analyses underestimated the total T cell responses.

Regarding treatment: some 20 received Ad26.COV2.S at low or high dose, single or two shots; 5 received placebo; per-sample allocation not given. At day 63 after the first vaccine or placebo injection, samples were drawn. Donation was by an adult aged 18-55 years who was in Boston. As regards this clone: No antigen is known for it.

Produced via immunoSEQ multiplex PCR; TCRdb's table is partial and in-frame only. Seen here are about 350,000 clones, 65% to 90% observed once, and the top ten hold about 10%. The specimen comprised peripheral blood, sampled in a trial of Ad26.COV2.S vaccine versus placebo. The TCR sequence derives from a person between 18 and 65 years old who received the Ad26.COV2.S COVID-19 vaccine or a placebo.

The CDR3 reads CASSADRAADTQYF. CDR3 coding DNA: TGTGCCAGCAGTGCGGACAGGGCGGCAGATACGCAGTATTTT. V is TRBV6-4 and J is TRBJ2-3; TRBD1 agrees at 8 bases. Germline values: CDR1 MRHNA, CDR2 SNTAGT. V trimming: 4 bases; J trimming: 4 bases; junction bases outside the gene matches: 4. CDR3 length: 14 amino acids.